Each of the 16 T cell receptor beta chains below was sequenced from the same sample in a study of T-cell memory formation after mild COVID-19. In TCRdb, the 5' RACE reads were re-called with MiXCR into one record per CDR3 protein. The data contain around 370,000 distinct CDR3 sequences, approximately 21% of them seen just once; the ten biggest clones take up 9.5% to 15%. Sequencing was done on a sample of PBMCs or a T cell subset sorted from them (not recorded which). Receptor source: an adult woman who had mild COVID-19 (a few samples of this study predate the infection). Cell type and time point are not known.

The CDR3 nucleotides are TGTGCCAGCAGCTCCCTTCGGACAGAGACCCAGTACTTC. Amino acid sequence: CASSSLRTETQYF. The chain has TRBV11-2 and TRBJ2-5; D is unclear. V lost 4 bases and J 4 bases, leaving 10 bases between the germline ends. The CDR3 spans 13 residues. Per the germline V gene, CDR1 is SGHAT and CDR2 is FQNNGV.

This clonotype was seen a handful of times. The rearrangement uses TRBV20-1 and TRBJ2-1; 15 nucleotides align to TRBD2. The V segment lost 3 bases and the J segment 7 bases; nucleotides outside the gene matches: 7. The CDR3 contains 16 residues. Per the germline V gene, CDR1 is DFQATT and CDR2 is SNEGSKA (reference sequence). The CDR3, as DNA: TGCAGTGCTAGGTTCGGACTAGCGGGGGGGAATAATGAGCAGTTCTTC. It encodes CSARFGLAGGNNEQFF.

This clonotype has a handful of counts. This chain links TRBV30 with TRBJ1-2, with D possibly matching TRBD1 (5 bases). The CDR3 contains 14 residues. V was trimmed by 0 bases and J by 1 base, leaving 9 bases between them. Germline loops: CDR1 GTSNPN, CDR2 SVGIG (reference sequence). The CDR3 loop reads CAWSVMGDNYGYTF. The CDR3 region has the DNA TGTGCCTGGAGTGTAATGGGGGATAACTATGGCTACACCTTC.

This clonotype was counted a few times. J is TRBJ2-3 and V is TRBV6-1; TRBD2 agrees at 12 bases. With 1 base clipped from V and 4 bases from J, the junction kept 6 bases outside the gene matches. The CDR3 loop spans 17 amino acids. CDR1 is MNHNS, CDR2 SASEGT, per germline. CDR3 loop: CASSEGPTSGGADTQYF. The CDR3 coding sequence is TGTGCCAGCAGTGAAGGTCCGACTAGCGGGGGTGCAGATACGCAGTATTTT.

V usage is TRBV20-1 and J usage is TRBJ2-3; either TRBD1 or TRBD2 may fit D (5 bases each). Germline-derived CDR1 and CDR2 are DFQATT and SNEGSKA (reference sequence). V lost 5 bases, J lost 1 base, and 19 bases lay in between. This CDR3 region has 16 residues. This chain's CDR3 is CSARRNRGERTDTQYF. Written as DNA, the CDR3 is TGCAGTGCTCGACGCAACAGAGGGGAACGCACAGATACGCAGTATTTT.

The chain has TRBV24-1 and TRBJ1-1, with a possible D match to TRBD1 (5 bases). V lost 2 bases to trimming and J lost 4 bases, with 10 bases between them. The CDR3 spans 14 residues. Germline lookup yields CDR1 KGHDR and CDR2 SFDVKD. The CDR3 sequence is CATSDSGHPTEAFF. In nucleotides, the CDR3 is TGTGCCACCAGTGATTCAGGACACCCCACTGAAGCTTTCTTT.

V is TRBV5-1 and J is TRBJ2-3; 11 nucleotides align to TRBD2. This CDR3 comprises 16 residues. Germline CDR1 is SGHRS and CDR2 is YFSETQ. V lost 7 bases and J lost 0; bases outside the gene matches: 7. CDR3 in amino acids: CASAPGLAASTDTQYF. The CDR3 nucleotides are TGCGCCAGCGCACCGGGACTAGCGGCTAGCACAGATACGCAGTATTTT.

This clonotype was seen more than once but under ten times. The CDR3 DNA sequence: TGTGCCAGCTCACGGGATATAAACACTGAAGCTTTCTTT. Translating gives CASSRDINTEAFF. V usage is TRBV18 and J usage is TRBJ1-1; D gene ambiguous. V shed 4 bases and J shed 2 bases, with 8 bases lying between them. Germline values: CDR1 KGHSH, CDR2 LQKENI. The CDR3 is made up of 13 amino acids.

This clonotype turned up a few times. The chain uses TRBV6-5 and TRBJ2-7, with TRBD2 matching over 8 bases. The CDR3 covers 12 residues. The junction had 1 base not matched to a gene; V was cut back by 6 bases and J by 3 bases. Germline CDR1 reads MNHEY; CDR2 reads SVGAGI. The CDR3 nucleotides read TGTGCCAGCAGGCGGGGGGTCTACGAGCAGTACTTC. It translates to CASRRGVYEQYF.

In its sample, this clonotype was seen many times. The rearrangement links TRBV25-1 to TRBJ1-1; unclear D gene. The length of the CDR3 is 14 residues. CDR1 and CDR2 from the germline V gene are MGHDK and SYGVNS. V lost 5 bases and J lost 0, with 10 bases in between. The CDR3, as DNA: TGTGCCAGCAGTCCCCCAGCTTTGAACACTGAAGCTTTCTTT. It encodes CASSPPALNTEAFF. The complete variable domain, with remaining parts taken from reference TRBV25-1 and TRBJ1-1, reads EADIYQTPRYLVIGTGKKITLECSQTMGHDKMYWYQQDPGMELHLIHYSYGVNSTEKGDLSSESTVSRIRTEHFPLTLESARPSHTSQYLCASSPPALNTEAFFGQGTRLTVV.

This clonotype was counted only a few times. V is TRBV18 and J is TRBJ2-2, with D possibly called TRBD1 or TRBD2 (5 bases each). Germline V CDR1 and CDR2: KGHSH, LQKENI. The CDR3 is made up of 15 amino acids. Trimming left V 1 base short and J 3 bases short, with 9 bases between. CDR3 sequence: CASSPRQRDTGELFF. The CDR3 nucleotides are TGTGCCAGCTCACCACGACAGAGGGACACCGGGGAGCTGTTTTTT.

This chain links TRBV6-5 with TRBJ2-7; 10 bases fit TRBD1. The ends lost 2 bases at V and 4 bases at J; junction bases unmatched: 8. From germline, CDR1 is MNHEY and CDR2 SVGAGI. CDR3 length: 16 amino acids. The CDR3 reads CASSYRVGQGGYEQYF. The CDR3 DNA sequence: TGTGCCAGCAGTTACCGAGTCGGACAGGGGGGGTACGAGCAGTACTTC.

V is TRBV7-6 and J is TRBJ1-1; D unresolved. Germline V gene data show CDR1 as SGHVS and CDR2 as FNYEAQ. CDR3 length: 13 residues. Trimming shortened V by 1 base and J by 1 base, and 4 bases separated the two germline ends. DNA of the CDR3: TGTGCCAGCAGCTTAGACAAGAACACTGAAGCTTTCTTT. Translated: CASSLDKNTEAFF.

DNA of the CDR3: TGTGCCAGCAGCTTCGACAGCATGTACGAGCAGTACTTC. It specifies CASSFDSMYEQYF. The V call is TRBV5-6, the J call TRBJ2-7, with D perhaps TRBD1 (5 bases). This CDR3 spans 13 amino acids. Trimming stripped 2 bases from V and 4 bases from J, with 10 bases between. Germline V lookup: CDR1 SGHDT, CDR2 YYEEEE.

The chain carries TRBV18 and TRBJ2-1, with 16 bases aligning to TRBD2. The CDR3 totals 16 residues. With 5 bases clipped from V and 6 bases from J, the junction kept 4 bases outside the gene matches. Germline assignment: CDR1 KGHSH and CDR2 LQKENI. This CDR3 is CASSTGTSGRGNEQFF. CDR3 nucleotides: TGTGCCAGCTCAACTGGGACTAGCGGGAGGGGCAATGAGCAGTTCTTC.

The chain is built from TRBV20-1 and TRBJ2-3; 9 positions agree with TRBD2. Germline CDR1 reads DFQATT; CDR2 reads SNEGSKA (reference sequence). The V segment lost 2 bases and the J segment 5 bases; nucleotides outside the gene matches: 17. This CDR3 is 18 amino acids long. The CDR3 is CSARSPGGAGGPQDTQYF. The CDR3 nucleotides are TGCAGTGCTAGATCTCCCGGCGGGGCGGGGGGGCCTCAAGATACGCAGTATTTT.